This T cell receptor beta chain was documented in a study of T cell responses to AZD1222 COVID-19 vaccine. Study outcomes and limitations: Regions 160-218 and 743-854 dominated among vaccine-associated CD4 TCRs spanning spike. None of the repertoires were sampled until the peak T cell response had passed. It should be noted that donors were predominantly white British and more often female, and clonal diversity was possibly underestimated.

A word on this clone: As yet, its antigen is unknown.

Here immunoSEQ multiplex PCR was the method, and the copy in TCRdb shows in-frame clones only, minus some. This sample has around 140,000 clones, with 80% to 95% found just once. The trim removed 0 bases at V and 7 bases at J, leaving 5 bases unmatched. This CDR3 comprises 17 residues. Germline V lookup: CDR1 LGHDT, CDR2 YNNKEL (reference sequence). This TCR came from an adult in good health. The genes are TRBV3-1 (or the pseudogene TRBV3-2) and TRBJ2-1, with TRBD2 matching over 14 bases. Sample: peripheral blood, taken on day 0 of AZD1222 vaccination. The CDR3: CASSQEGLAGVGNEQFF. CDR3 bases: TGTGCCAGCAGCCAAGAGGGACTAGCGGGAGTAGGGAATGAGCAGTTCTTC.